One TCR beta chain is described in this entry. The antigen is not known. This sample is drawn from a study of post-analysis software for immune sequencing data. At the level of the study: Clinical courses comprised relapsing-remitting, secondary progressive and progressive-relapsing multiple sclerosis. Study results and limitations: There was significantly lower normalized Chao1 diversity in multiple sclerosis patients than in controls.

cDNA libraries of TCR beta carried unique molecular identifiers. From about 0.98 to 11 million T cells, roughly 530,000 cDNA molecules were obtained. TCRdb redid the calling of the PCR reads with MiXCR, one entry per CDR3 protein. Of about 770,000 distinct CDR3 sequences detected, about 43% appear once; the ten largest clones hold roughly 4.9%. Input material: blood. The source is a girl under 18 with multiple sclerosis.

Here the CDR3 DNA reads TGTGCTAGTGGTTTTTGGGGGGGGGTTTGGGACGCTGAAGCTTTCTTT. Amino acid sequence: CASGFWGGVWDAEAFF. The chain carries TRBV12-5 and TRBJ1-1, with a possible D match to TRBD1 (5 bases). CDR3 length: 16 residues. The V gene's germline CDR1 is LGHNT and CDR2 FRNRAP. Trimming took 3 bases from V and 6 from J, leaving 20 bases between them.